This T cell receptor beta chain was recorded in a study of Ad26.COV2.S vaccination and SARS-CoV-2 variants (dated by TCRdb to about 2021). For the study in its entirety: Donors in the vaccine arm were drawn from COV1001, a phase I-IIa trial of Ad26.COV2.S in healthy adults that was multicentre, randomized, double-blind and placebo-controlled. Sequencing of the TCRbeta repertoire served to evaluate the specificity and breadth of SARS-CoV-2-reactive T cell receptors following Ad26.COV2.S vaccination. Trial participants were randomized into five groups of five, in which low-dose or high-dose Ad26.COV2.S was given once or twice, or placebo was given on both occasions. The TCR-sequenced set comprised about 32 samples: roughly 19 Ad26.COV2.S vaccine recipients, 5 placebo recipients and 8 SARS-CoV-2 convalescent individuals. Investigators did not know the trial group allocation while performing experiments and assessing outcomes. Ad26.COV2.S was given intramuscularly at 5x10^10 or 1x10^11 viral particles, as a single shot or as two shots 56 days apart.

The sample's treatment or condition, from its label and the paper: roughly 19 received Ad26.COV2.S at low or high dose, single or two shots; roughly five received placebo; per-sample allocation not given. For vaccine and placebo recipients, repertoires were sequenced using samples collected on day 63 after the first injection. In Cohort 1b, roughly 25 adults aged 18-55 years were enrolled at a single site in Boston, USA, between 29 July and 7 August 2020. Ad26.COV2.S was a replication-incompetent adenovirus type 26 vector expressing a prefusion-stabilized SARS-CoV-2 spike protein from the original Wuhan strain. Results and caveats for the whole study, not just this receptor: The authors noted that the TCR breadth and depth analyses may have underestimated total T cell responses. Ad26.COV2.S recipients had higher spike-specific TCR breadth than placebo recipients (P = 0.0014). After vaccination, spike-specific CD8+ and CD4+ T cell responses were reported to show substantial breadth. Vaccine and placebo recipients had similar non-spike TCR breadth, a finding consistent with the vaccine containing only spike. The study was not powered for comparison of responses between vaccine doses or regimens.

From its cysteine to its phenylalanine, the CDR3 spans 15 amino acids. The only DNA kept is the CDR3, 45 bases in frame from the first base. CDR1 and CDR2 are drawn from the germline V gene: WSHSY, SAAADI. V is clipped by 3 bases and J by 2 bases, and the sequence between their germline boundaries is 12 bases long. To note about this clone: Its antigen target is currently unknown. No base-level quality is on record; no much larger clone is a single base apart.

The immunoSEQ Assay was the method used to sequence TCRbeta CDR3 regions. After extraction, genomic DNA underwent amplification by bias-controlled multiplex PCR, followed by high-throughput sequencing. The authors' pipeline ran thus. To quantify the absolute abundance of every unique TCRbeta CDR3 region, sequences were collapsed and filtered. T cell fraction was estimated by normalization of TCRbeta template counts to usable DNA, with usable DNA being measured through amplification of reference genes present in all nucleated cells. Repertoire TCRs were annotated as SARS-CoV-2-specific by exact matching of V gene, CDR3 amino acid sequence and J gene to a known reactive TCR set. MIRA supplied the reference SARS-CoV-2 TCR set, which was filtered for enrichment in COVID-19-positive ImmuneCODE repertoires so that public or cross-reactive TCRs were removed. Based on the MIRA antigens, annotated TCRs were further analysed at the level of specific ORF or position within ORF. Breadth was defined as annotated unique rearrangements over total unique productive rearrangements; depth was the summed frequency of those rearrangements. TCR breadth was compared between groups using two-sided Wilcoxon rank-sum tests. In its TCRdb copy, this immuneACCESS table keeps in-frame sequences only and misses some clones. Where compared with another copy, unresolved V genes explain less than half of these, and the others have no known cause. V, J and clone size are those of that table, while D and trimming were read from the DNA. The sample table contains some 420,000 clones; only one count was recorded for 88% of them. Around 3.6% of the sample is held by the ten biggest clonotypes.

The receptor's source is a person between 18 and 60 years old who received the Ad26.COV2.S COVID-19 vaccine or a placebo. The source was peripheral blood, collected in a trial of Ad26.COV2.S vaccine versus placebo. Recombination joined TRBV10-2 with TRBJ2-3; there is no confident call for the D gene. The DNA sequence is TGCGCCAGCAGTGATAGGAGAACCTCCACAGATACGCAGTATTTT. Its protein is CASSDRRTSTDTQYF.